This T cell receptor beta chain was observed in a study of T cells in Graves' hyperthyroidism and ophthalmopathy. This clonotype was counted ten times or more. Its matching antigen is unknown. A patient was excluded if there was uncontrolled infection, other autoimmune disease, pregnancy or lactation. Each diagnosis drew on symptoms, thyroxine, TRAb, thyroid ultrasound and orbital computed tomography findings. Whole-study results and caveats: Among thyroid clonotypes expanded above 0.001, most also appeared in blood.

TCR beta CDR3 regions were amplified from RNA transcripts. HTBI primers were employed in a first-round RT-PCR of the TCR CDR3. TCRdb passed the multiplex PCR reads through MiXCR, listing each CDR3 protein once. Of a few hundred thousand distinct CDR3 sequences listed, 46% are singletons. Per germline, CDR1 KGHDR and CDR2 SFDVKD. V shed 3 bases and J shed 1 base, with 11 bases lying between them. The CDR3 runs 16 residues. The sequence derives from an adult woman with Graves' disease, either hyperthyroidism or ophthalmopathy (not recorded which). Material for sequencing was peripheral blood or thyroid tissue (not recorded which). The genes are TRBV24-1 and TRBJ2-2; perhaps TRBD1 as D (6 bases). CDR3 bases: TGTGCCACCAGTGATGCTAAGACAGGGAACACCGGGGAGCTGTTTTTT. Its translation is CATSDAKTGNTGELFF.